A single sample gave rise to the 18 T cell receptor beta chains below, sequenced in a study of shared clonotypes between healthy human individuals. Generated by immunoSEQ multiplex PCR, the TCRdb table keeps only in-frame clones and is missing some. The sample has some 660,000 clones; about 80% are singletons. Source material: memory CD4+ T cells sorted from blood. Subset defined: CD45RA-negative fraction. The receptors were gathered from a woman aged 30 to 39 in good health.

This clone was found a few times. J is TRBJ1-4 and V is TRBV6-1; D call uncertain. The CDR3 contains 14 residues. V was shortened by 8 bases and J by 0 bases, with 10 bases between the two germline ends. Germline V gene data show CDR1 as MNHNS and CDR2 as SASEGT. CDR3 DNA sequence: TGTGCCAGCGGTGGGCGGACAACTAATGAAAAACTGTTTTTT. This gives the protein CASGGRTTNEKLFF.

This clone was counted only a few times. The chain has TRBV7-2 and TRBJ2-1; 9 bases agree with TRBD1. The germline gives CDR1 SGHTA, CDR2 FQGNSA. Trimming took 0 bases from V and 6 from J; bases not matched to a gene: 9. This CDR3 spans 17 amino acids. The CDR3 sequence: CASSLAGTGFSFNEQFF. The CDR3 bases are TGTGCCAGCAGCTTAGCGGGGACAGGGTTCTCGTTCAATGAGCAGTTCTTC.

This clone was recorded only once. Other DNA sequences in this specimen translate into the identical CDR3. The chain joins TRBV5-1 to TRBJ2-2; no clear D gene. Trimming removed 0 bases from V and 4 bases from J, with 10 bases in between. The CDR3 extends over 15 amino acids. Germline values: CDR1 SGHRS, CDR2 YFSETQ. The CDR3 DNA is TGCGCCAGCAGCTTGGGGGCAGGCAGCACCGGGGAGCTGTTTTTT. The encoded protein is CASSLGAGSTGELFF.

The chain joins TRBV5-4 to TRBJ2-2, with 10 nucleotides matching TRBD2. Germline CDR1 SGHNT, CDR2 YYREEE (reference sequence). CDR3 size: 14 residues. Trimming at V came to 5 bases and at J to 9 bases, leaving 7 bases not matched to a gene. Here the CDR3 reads CASSLAGGDRELFF. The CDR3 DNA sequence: TGTGCCAGCAGTTTAGCGGGAGGCGACAGGGAGCTGTTTTTT. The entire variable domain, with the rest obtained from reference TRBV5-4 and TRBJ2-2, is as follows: ETGVTQSPTHLIKTRGQQVTLRCSSQSGHNTVSWYQQALGQGPQFIFQYYREEENGRGNFPPRFSGLQFPNYSSELNVNALELDDSALYLCASSLAGGDRELFFGEGSRLTVL.

The chain's CDR3 is CASSLGRFGVLTF. In DNA, the CDR3 is TGTGCCAGCAGCTTGGGGCGGTTTGGCGTCCTGACTTTC. The chain links TRBV5-6 to TRBJ2-6; no reliable D call. This CDR3 spans 13 amino acids. The V end was cut by 0 bases, the J end by 12 bases, with 10 bases between. Germline CDR1 reads SGHDT; CDR2 reads YYEEEE.

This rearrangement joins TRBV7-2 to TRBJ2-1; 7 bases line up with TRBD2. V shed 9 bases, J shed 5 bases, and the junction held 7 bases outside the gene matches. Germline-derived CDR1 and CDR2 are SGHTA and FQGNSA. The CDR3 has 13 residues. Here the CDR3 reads CASSAGEHNEQFF. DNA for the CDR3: TGTGCCAGTAGCGCGGGAGAGCACAATGAGCAGTTCTTC.

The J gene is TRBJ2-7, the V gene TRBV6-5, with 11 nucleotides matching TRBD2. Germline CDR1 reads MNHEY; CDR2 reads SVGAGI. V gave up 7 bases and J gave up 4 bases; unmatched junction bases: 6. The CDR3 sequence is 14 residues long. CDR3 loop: CASTPTSGTYEQYF. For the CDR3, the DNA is TGTGCCAGCACCCCGACTAGCGGGACTTACGAGCAGTACTTC.

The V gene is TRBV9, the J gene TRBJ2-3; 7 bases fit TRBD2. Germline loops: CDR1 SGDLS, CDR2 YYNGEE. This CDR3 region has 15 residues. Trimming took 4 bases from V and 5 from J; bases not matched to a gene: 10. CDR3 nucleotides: TGTGCCAGCAGCACGGGGCTAGCGGAAGTAGATACGCAGTATTTT. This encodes CASSTGLAEVDTQYF.

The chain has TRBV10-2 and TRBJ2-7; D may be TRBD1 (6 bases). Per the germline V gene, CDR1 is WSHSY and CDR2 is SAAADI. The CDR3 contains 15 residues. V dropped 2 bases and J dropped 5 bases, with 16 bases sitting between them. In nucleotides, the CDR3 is TGCGCCAGCAGTGAGGGGACACCCATGGTCAACGAGCAGTACTTC. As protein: CASSEGTPMVNEQYF.

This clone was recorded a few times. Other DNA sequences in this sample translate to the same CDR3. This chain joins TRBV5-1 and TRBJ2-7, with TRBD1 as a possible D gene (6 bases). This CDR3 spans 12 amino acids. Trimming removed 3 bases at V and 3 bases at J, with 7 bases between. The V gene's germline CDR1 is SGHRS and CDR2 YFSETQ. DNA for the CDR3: TGCGCCAGCAGCTCACAGGGCTACGAGCAGTACTTC. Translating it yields CASSSQGYEQYF.

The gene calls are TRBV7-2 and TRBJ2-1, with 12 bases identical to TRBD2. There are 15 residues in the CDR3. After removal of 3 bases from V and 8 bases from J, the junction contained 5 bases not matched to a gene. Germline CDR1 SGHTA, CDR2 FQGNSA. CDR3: CASSFLLAGGHEQFF. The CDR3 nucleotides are TGTGCCAGCAGCTTCTTACTAGCGGGAGGTCATGAGCAGTTCTTC. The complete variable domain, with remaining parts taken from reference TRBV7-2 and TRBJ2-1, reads GAGVSQSPSNKVTEKGKDVELRCDPISGHTALYWYRQSLGQGLEFLIYFQGNSAPDKSGLPSDRFSAERTGGSVSTLTIQRTQQEDSAVYLCASSFLLAGGHEQFFGPGTRLTVL.

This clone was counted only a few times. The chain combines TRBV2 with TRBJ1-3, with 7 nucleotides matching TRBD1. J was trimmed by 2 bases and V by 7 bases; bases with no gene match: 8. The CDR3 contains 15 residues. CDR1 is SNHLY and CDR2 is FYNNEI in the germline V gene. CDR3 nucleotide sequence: TGTGCCAGCAACAGGGGACAAACGCCTGGAAACACCATATATTTT. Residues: CASNRGQTPGNTIYF.

CDR3 in DNA: TGTGCCAGCAGTGGAGTAACAGGAATCTACGAGCAGTACTTC. Its protein is CASSGVTGIYEQYF. The chain has TRBV6-1 and TRBJ2-7; tentatively, D is TRBD1 (5 bases). The CDR3 consists of 14 residues. CDR1 is MNHNS, CDR2 SASEGT, per germline. The V end was cut by 4 bases, the J end by 3 bases, with 13 bases between.

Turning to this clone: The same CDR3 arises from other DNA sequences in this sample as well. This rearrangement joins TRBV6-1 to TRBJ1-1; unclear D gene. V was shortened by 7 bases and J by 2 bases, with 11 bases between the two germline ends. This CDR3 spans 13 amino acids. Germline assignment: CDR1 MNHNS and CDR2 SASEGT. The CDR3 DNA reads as TGTGCCAGCACCTACACTTATAACACTGAAGCTTTCTTT. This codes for CASTYTYNTEAFF.

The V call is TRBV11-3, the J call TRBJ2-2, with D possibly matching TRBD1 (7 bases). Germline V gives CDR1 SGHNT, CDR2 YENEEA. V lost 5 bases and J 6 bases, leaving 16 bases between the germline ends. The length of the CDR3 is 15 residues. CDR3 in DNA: TGTGCCAGCAGCCCGGAGACAGGGAGGCCCGGGGAGCTGTTTTTT. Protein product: CASSPETGRPGELFF. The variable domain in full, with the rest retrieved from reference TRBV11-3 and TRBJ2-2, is EAGVVQSPRYKIIEKKQPVAFWCNPISGHNTLYWYLQNLGQGPELLIRYENEEAVDDSQLPKDRFSAERLKGVDSTLKIQPAELGDSAVYLCASSPETGRPGELFFGEGSRLTVL.

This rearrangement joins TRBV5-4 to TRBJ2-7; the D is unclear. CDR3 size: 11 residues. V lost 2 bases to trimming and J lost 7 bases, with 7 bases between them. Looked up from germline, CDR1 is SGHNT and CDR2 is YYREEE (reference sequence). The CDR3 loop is CASSFRSEQYF. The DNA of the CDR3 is TGTGCCAGCAGCTTCCGCTCGGAGCAGTACTTC.

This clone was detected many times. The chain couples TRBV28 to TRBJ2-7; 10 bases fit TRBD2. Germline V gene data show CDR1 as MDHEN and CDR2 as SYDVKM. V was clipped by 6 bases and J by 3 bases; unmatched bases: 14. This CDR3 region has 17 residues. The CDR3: CASSPGSGTSVSYEQYF. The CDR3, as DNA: TGTGCCAGCAGCCCGGGATCGGGGACTAGCGTAAGCTACGAGCAGTACTTC.

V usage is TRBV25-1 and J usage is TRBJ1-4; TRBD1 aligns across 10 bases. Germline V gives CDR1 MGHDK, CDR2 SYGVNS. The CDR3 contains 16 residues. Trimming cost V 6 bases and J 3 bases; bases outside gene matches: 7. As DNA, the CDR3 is TGTGCCAGCAGAGGCCGGGACAGGGGTCCTAATGAAAAACTGTTTTTT. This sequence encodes CASRGRDRGPNEKLFF.